A single sample gave rise to the 7 T cell receptor beta chains below, sequenced in a study of OX40 agonist ivuxolimab in advanced cancers. TCRdb's table, derived via immunoSEQ multiplex PCR, lists solely in-frame clones and lacks some. The table shows 45,000 to 55,000 clones, with 75% to 85% occurring only once. The sample consisted of CD4+ or CD8+ T cells sorted from blood, taken in a trial of the OX40 agonist ivuxolimab. Receptors were obtained from an adult with an advanced solid tumor such as melanoma, head and neck, liver or kidney cancer.

The chain employs TRBV27 and TRBJ1-2, with 8 positions matching TRBD1. Germline V lookup: CDR1 MNHEY, CDR2 SMNVEV (reference sequence). This CDR3 spans 18 amino acids. Trimming took 0 bases from V and 3 from J; bases not matched to a gene: 12. CDR3 sequence (DNA): TGTGCCAGCAGTTTATCGGCCCTAGGGCAGGGGGCTGACTATGGCTACACCTTC. This gives the protein CASSLSALGQGADYGYTF.

The chain joins TRBV6-1 to TRBJ1-5, with D perhaps matching TRBD1 (6 bases). V dropped 4 bases and J dropped 7 bases, with 14 bases sitting between them. Germline-derived CDR1 and CDR2 are MNHNS and SASEGT. CDR3 length: 14 amino acids. CDR3 in amino acids: CASSGSGGEQPQHF. The CDR3 region has the DNA TGTGCCAGCAGTGGGTCGGGGGGCGAACAGCCCCAGCATTTT.

The chain recombines TRBV27 with TRBJ2-3, with unresolved D. This CDR3 has 14 amino acids. CDR1 is MNHEY, CDR2 SMNVEV, per germline (reference sequence). Trimming took 11 bases from V and 2 from J, leaving 17 bases between them. The CDR3 is CARLLSNLTDTQYF. The CDR3 DNA reads as TGTGCCCGGCTACTATCGAACCTCACAGATACGCAGTATTTT.

The count of this clone is one. The chain combines TRBV7-2 with TRBJ2-1; D possibly corresponds to TRBD2 (6 bases). V was clipped by 5 bases and J by 7 bases, with 18 bases between them. There are 15 residues in the CDR3. Germline V CDR1 and CDR2: SGHTA, FQGNSA. As DNA, the CDR3 is TGTGCCAGCAGCCGGGGACTCCTCTCGAGGAATGAGCAGTTCTTC. Amino acid sequence: CASSRGLLSRNEQFF.

The chain has TRBV13 and TRBJ2-5; unclear D gene. Germline lookup yields CDR1 PRHDT and CDR2 FYEKMQ (reference sequence). This CDR3 is built from 14 residues. Trimming stripped 1 base from V and 5 bases from J, with 11 bases between. The CDR3 DNA reads as TGTGCCAGCAGCTTAGTCCTATCGGTCGAGACCCAGTACTTC. Amino acids: CASSLVLSVETQYF.

This chain uses TRBV7-2 with TRBJ1-1; 7 nucleotides line up with TRBD1. V dropped 1 base and J dropped 1; count of bases not matched to a gene: 6. The CDR3 extends over 16 amino acids. From germline, CDR1 is SGHTA and CDR2 FQGNSA. The CDR3 sequence: CASSLEIAGGNTEAFF. CDR3 bases: TGTGCCAGCAGCTTAGAGATCGCAGGGGGGAACACTGAAGCTTTCTTT.

This clone appeared once. The chain carries TRBV19 and TRBJ1-6; D is possibly TRBD1 (6 bases). This CDR3 is built from 13 residues. V lost 7 bases and J 10 bases, leaving 14 bases between the germline ends. CDR1 LNHDA and CDR2 SQIVND come from the germline V gene (reference sequence). The CDR3 sequence is CASTTGRGSPLHF. CDR3 bases: TGTGCCAGTACTACAGGGCGCGGCTCACCCCTCCACTTT. Full variable domain (missing parts from reference TRBV19 and TRBJ1-6): DGGITQSPKYLFRKEGQNVTLSCEQNLNHDAMYWYRQDPGQGLRLIYYSQIVNDFQKGDIAEGYSVSREKKESFPLTVTSAQKNPTAFYLCASTTGRGSPLHFGNGTRLTVT.